This T cell receptor beta chain was retrieved from a study of CD8 T cells in Susac syndrome. Trimming took 1 base from V and 2 from J; bases not matched to a gene: 6. Germline CDR1 and CDR2: SGHRS and YFSETQ. The CDR3 runs 15 residues. Blood CD8+ and CD4+ T cells underwent high-throughput TCR beta sequencing. The individuals used as controls were healthy donors who had been matched for both age and sex. Bulk CD8+ and CD4+ cells came from magnetic negative isolation; CD8+ TEMRA by FACS. An input of 0.5 to 1 ug of RNA was subjected to reverse transcription using random hexamers. Amplification of TCR beta CDR3 was carried out by immunoSEQ multiplex PCR, which covered 54 Vbeta and 13 Jbeta segments. MiXCR was run by TCRdb on the immunoSEQ multiplex PCR reads, yielding one entry per CDR3 protein. The sample comprises more than 150,000 distinct CDR3 sequences, about 91% of which are singletons, and about 0.073% rests with the top ten.

The chain has TRBV5-1 and TRBJ2-7; 7 nucleotides match TRBD1. The clonotype comes from a human donor in good health. The sequencing input was CD4+ T cells from PBMCs. The DNA of the CDR3 is TGCGCCAGCAGCTTGAGGACAGGTGGAACCTACGAGCAGTACTTC. Translating gives CASSLRTGGTYEQYF.